This T cell receptor (beta chain) was retrieved from a study of shared clonotypes between healthy human individuals. Study-wide results and limits: Investigators expected sequencing depth to affect clonotype sharing among donors. Among the subsets, naive ones generally showed larger estimated richness than memory ones.

In the naive CD8 group, cells lacked CD45RO and were positively selected for CCR7, so terminally differentiated effector memory CD45RA+ cells were left out. The study drew all its donors from Caucasian adults living in Nashville, Tennessee. CDR1 is GTSNPN and CDR2 is SVGIG in the germline V gene (reference sequence). V dropped 3 bases and J dropped 3 bases, with 18 bases sitting between them. This CDR3 has 15 amino acids. Details on this clone: The target antigen is unknown.

Authors' methods: Filtering differed, since immunoSEQ gave only junction sequences and no quality scores. The assay was immunoSEQ multiplex PCR, and TCRdb's table has in-frame clones only and misses some. For V, J and clone size, that table is used; D and trimming come from the DNA. The sample gives some 2,100,000 clones, more than 85% of which show up once; about 1.8% is in the top ten. The sample consisted of naive CD8+ T cells from PBMCs. The source is a man aged 18 to 30 in good health. Some clones in this sample may be carry-over from other donors' samples. The chain carries TRBV30 and TRBJ2-7; tentative D call: TRBD2 (5 bases). The CDR3 DNA follows: TGTGCCTGGAGGGCCCGCGGAGGACTTATCTACGAGCAGTACTTC. It codes for CAWRARGGLIYEQYF.